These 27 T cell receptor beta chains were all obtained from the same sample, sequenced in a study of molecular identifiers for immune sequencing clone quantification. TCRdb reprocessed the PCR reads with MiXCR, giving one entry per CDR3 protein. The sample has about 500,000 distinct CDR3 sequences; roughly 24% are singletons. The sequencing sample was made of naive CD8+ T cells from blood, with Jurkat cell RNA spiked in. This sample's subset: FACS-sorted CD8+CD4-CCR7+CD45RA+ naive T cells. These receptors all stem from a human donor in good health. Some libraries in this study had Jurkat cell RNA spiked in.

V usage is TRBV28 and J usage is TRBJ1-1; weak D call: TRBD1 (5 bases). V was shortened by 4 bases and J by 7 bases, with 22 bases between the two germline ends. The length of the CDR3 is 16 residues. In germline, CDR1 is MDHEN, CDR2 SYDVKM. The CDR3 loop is CASSSTDFWHRNEAFF. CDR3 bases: TGTGCCAGCAGTTCAACCGATTTCTGGCACAGGAATGAAGCTTTCTTT.

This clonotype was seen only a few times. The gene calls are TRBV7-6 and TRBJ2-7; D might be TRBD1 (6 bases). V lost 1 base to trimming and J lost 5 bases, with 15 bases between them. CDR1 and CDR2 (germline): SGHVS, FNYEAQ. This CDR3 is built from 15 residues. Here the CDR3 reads CASSLEARDIHEQYF. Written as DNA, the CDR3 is TGTGCCAGCAGCTTAGAGGCCCGGGACATCCACGAGCAGTACTTC.

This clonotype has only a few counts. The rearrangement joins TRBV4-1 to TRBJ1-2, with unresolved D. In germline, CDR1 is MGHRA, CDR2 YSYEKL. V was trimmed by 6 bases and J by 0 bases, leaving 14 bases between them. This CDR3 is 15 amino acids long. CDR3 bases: TGCGCCAGCAGACCAGTCGACACCACTAACTATGGCTACACCTTC. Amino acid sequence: CASRPVDTTNYGYTF.

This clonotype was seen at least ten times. The CDR3 bases are TGCGCCAGCAGCCCAGACAGTTTCGCCTACGAGCAGTACTTC. This codes for CASSPDSFAYEQYF. The chain joins TRBV5-1 to TRBJ2-7; a possible D gene is TRBD1 (5 bases). V lost 4 bases to trimming and J lost 2 bases, with 13 bases between them. The CDR3 is 14 amino acids. Germline CDR1 and CDR2: SGHRS and YFSETQ.

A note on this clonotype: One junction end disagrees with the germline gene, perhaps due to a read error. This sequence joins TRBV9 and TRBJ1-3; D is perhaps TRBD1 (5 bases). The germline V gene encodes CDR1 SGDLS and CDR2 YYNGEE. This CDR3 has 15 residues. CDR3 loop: CSSSQGETSGNTIYF. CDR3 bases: TGTTCCAGCAGCCAAGGGGAGACAAGCGGAAACACCATATATTTT.

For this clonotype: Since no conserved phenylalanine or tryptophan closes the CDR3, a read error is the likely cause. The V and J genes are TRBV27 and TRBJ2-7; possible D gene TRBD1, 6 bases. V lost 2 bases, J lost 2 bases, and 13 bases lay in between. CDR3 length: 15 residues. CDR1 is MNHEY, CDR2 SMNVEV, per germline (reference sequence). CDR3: CASSLTGFGAYEQYI. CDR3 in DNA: TGTGCCAGCAGTTTAACAGGGTTTGGGGCCTACGAGCAGTACATC.

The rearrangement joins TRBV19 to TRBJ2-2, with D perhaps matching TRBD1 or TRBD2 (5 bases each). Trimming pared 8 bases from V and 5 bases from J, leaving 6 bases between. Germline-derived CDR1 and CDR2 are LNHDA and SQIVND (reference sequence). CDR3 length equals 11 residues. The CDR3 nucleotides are TGTGCCAGTGAGGGGACCGGGGAGCTGTTTTTT. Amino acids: CASEGTGELFF.

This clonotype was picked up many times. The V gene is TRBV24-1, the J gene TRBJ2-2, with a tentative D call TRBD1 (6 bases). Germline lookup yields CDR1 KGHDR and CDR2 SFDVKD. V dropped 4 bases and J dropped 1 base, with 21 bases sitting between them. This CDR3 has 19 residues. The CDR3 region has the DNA TGTGCCACCAGTGACCCCCAGGGGCCAGGGAAAAGGAACACCGGGGAGCTGTTTTTT. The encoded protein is CATSDPQGPGKRNTGELFF.

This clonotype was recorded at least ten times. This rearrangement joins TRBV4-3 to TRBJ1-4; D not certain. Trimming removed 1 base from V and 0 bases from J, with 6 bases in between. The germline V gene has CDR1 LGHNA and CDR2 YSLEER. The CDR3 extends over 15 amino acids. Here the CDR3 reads CASSQARATNEKLFF. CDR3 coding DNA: TGCGCCAGCAGCCAAGCGCGGGCAACTAATGAAAAACTGTTTTTT.

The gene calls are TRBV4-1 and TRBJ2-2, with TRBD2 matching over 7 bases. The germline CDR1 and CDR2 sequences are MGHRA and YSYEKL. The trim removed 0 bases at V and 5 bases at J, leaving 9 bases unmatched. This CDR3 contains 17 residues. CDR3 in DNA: TGCGCCAGCAGCCAAGAGGGGCAACTAGCGTGGACCGGGGAGCTGTTTTTT. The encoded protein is CASSQEGQLAWTGELFF.

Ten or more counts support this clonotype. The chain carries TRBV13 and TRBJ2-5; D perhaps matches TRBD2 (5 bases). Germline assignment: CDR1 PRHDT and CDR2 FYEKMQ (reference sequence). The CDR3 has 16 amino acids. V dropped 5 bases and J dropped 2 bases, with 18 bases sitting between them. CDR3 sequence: CASSAGGSGIQETQYF. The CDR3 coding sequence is TGTGCCAGCAGCGCCGGAGGCAGCGGAATACAAGAGACCCAGTACTTC.

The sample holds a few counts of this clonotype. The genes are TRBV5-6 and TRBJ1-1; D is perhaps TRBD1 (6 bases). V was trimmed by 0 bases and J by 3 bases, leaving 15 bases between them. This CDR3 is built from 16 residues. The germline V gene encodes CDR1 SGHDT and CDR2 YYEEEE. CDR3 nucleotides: TGTGCCAGCAGCTTGGCCTCTGGGGGGCTGGACACTGAAGCTTTCTTT. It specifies CASSLASGGLDTEAFF.

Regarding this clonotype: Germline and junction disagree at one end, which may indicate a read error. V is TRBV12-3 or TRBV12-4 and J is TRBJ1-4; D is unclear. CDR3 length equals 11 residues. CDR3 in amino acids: CASSFGEPLLF. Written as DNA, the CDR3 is TGTGCGAGCAGTTTTGGTGAACCCCTGTTATTT.

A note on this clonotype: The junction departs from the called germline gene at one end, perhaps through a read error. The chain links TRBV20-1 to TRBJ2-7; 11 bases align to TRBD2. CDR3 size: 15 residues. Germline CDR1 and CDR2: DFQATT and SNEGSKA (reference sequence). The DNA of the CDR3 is TGCAGTGCAGGTCTGGGACTAGCGGCCCCCTACGAGCAGCACTTC. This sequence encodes CSAGLGLAAPYEQHF.

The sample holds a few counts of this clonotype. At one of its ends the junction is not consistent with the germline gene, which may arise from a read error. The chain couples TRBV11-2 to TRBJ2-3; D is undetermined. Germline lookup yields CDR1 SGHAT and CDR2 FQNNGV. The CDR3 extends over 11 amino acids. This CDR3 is CAGSSVDTQYF. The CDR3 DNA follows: TGTGCCGGCAGCTCGGTCGATACGCAGTATTTT. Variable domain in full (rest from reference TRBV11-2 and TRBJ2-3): EAGVAQSPRYKIIEKRQSVAFWCNPISGHATLYWYQQILGQGPKLLIQFQNNGVVDDSQLPKDRFSAERLKGVDSTLKIQPAKLEDSAVYLCAGSSVDTQYFGPGTRLTVL.

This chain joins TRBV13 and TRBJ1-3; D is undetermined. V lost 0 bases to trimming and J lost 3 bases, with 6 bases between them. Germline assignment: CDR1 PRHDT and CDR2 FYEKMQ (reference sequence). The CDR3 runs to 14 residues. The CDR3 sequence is CASSLGGFGNTIYF. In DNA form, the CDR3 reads TGTGCCAGCAGCTTAGGGGGGTTTGGAAACACCATATATTTT. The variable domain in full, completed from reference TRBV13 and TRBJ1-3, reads AAGVIQSPRHLIKEKRETATLKCYPIPRHDTVYWYQQGPGQDPQFLISFYEKMQSDKGSIPDRFSAQQFSDYHSELNMSSLELGDSALYFCASSLGGFGNTIYFGEGSWLTVV.

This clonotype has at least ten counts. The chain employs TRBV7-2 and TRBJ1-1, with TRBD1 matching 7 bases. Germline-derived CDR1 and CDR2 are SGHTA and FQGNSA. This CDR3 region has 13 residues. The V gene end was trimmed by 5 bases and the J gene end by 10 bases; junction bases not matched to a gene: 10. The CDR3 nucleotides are TGTGCCAGCAGCCCAAAGATGAGGGGGCCAGCTTTCTTT. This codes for CASSPKMRGPAFF. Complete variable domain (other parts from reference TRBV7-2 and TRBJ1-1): GAGVSQSPSNKVTEKGKDVELRCDPISGHTALYWYRQSLGQGLEFLIYFQGNSAPDKSGLPSDRFSAERTGGSVSTLTIQRTQQEDSAVYLCASSPKMRGPAFFGQGTRLTVV.

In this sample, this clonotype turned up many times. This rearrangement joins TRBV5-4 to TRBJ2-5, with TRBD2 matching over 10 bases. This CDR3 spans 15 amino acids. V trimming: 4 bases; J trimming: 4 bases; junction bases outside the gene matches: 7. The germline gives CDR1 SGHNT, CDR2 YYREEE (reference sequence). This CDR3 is CASSGTSGVGETQYF. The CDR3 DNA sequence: TGTGCCAGCAGCGGCACTAGCGGGGTAGGAGAGACCCAGTACTTC.

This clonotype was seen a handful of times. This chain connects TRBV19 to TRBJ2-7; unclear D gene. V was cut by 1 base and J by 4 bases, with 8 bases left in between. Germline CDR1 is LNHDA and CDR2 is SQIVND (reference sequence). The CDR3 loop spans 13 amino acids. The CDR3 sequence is CASSIGAGYEQYF. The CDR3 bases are TGTGCCAGTAGTATAGGAGCTGGATACGAGCAGTACTTC.

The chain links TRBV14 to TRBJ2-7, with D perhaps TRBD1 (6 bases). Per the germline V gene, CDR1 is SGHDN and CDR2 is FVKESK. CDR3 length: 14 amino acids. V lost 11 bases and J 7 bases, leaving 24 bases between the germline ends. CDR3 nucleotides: TGTGCCGCCGGGAAGGCACAGGGCCCGAGTGAGCAGTACTTC. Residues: CAAGKAQGPSEQYF.

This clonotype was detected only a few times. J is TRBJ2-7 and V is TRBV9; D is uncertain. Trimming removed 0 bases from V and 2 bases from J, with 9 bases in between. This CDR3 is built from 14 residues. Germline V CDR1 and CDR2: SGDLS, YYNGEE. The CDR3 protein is CASSVGAKPYEQYF. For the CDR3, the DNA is TGTGCCAGCAGCGTAGGGGCAAAGCCCTACGAGCAGTACTTC.

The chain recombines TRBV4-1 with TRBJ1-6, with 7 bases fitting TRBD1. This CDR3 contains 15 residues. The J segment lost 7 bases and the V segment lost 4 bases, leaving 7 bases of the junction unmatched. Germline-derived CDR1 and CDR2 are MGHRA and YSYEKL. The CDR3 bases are TGCGCCAGCAGCCTCGACAGGGCAGGCAATTCACCCCTCCACTTT. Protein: CASSLDRAGNSPLHF.

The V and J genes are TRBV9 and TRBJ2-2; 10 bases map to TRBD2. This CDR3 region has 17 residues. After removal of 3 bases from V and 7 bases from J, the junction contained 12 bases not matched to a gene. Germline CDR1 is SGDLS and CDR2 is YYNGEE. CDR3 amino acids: CASSAIGLAGAFGELFF. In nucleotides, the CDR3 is TGTGCCAGCAGCGCCATAGGGCTAGCGGGAGCCTTCGGGGAGCTGTTTTTT.

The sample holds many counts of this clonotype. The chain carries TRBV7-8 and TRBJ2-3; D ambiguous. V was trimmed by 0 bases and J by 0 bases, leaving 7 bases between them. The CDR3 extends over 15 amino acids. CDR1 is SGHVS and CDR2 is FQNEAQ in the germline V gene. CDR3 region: CASSLAGTSTDTQYF. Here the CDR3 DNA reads TGTGCCAGCAGCTTAGCCGGAACTAGCACAGATACGCAGTATTTT. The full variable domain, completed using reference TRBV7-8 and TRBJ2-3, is GAGVSQSPRYKVAKRGQDVALRCDPISGHVSLFWYQQALGQGPEFLTYFQNEAQLDKSGLPSDRFFAERPEGSVSTLKIQRTQQEDSAVYLCASSLAGTSTDTQYFGPGTRLTVL.

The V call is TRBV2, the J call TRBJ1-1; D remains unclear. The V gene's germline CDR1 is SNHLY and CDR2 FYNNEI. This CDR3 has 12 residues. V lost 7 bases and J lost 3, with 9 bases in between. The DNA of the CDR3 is TGTGCCAGCAAGGTGTATCACACTGAAGCTTTCTTT. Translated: CASKVYHTEAFF. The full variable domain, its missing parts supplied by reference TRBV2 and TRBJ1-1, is EPEVTQTPSHQVTQMGQEVILRCVPISNHLYFYWYRQILGQKVEFLVSFYNNEISEKSEIFDDQFSVERPDGSNFTLKIRSTKLEDSAMYFCASKVYHTEAFFGQGTRLTVV.

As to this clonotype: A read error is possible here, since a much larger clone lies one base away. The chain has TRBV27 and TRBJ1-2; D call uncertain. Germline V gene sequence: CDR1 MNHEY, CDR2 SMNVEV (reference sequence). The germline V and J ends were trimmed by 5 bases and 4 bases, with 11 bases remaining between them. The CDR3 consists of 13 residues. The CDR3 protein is CASSQTAGYGYTF. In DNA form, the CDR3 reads TGTGCCAGCAGTCAAACGGCAGGCTATGGCTACACCTTC.

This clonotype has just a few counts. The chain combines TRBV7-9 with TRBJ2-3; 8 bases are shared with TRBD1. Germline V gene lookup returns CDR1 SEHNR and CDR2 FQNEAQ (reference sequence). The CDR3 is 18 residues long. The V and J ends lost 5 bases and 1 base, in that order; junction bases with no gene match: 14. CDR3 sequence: CASSAVPGQVPRTDTQYF. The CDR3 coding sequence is TGTGCCAGCAGCGCCGTCCCGGGACAGGTCCCGCGCACAGATACGCAGTATTTT.